Listed here are 9 T cell receptor beta chains from one sample, sequenced in a study of technical replicates of blood from a few donors. Using immunoSEQ multiplex PCR, the repertoire was profiled, and TCRdb retains in-frame clones only, with some absent. The top ten clones hold around 0.4% of a sample with 75,000 to 90,000 clones, 85% to 95% of them seen once. Sequencing was carried out using T cells isolated from PBMCs. The receptors shown here come from a human donor in good health.

The J gene is TRBJ1-1, the V gene TRBV9; D remains unclear. From germline, CDR1 is SGDLS and CDR2 YYNGEE. Trimming took 0 bases from V and 4 from J, leaving 7 bases between them. The CDR3 has 13 amino acids. CDR3 bases: TGTGCCAGCAGCGTAGGAGGGTTCACTGAAGCTTTCTTT. Translated, it gives CASSVGGFTEAFF.

This chain connects TRBV10-1 to TRBJ2-2; perhaps TRBD1 as D (5 bases). Germline CDR1 WNHNN, CDR2 SYGVQD (reference sequence). V shed 4 bases and J shed 4 bases, with 7 bases lying between them. The CDR3 totals 13 residues. The CDR3 region is CASSAQGTGELFF. The CDR3 region has the DNA TGCGCCAGCAGTGCCCAGGGCACCGGGGAGCTGTTTTTT.

This chain connects TRBV5-4 to TRBJ1-4, with TRBD1 matching 7 bases. After removal of 0 bases from V and 8 bases from J, the junction contained 4 bases not matched to a gene. Germline values: CDR1 SGHNT, CDR2 YYREEE (reference sequence). This CDR3 spans 14 amino acids. CDR3 DNA sequence: TGTGCCAGCAGCTTGGAGGGGGCCTTGGAAAAACTGTTTTTT. Translated, it gives CASSLEGALEKLFF. Full variable domain (rest looked up from reference TRBV5-4 and TRBJ1-4): ETGVTQSPTHLIKTRGQQVTLRCSSQSGHNTVSWYQQALGQGPQFIFQYYREEENGRGNFPPRFSGLQFPNYSSELNVNALELDDSALYLCASSLEGALEKLFFGSGTQLSVL.

CDR3 region: CASSFPVRGGRGPEQYF. CDR3 coding DNA: TGTGCCAGCAGCTTTCCTGTACGCGGGGGTAGGGGACCCGAGCAGTACTTC. The gene calls are TRBV11-2 and TRBJ2-7; 7 nucleotides line up with TRBD2. The CDR3 contains 17 residues. The germline V gene encodes CDR1 SGHAT and CDR2 FQNNGV. V lost 3 bases and J lost 6; bases outside the gene matches: 17. Combining the CDR3 with reference TRBV11-2 and TRBJ2-7 gives the whole variable domain EAGVAQSPRYKIIEKRQSVAFWCNPISGHATLYWYQQILGQGPKLLIQFQNNGVVDDSQLPKDRFSAERLKGVDSTLKIQPAKLEDSAVYLCASSFPVRGGRGPEQYFGPGTRLTVT.

The V call is TRBV11-3, the J call TRBJ2-3; perhaps TRBD1 as D (5 bases). The CDR3 consists of 13 residues. The ends were cut back, 2 bases at V and 4 bases at J, with 7 bases in the middle. Germline V gene lookup returns CDR1 SGHNT and CDR2 YENEEA. The CDR3 DNA reads as TGTGCCAGCAGCTTACAGGGCCCAGATACGCAGTATTTT. Translated: CASSLQGPDTQYF.

V and J are TRBV6-1 and TRBJ2-1; D ambiguous. Germline CDR1 MNHNS, CDR2 SASEGT. The CDR3 covers 12 residues. Trimming took 8 bases from V and 6 from J, leaving 11 bases between them. The CDR3 bases are TGTGCCAGCGGGCGTGATGTCAATGAGCAGTTCTTC. Translation gives CASGRDVNEQFF.

The chain is built from TRBV6-1 and TRBJ1-3; 7 nucleotides agree with TRBD1. This CDR3 has 15 residues. J gave up 0 bases and V 4 bases, and 3 bases lay outside the gene matches. Germline lookup yields CDR1 MNHNS and CDR2 SASEGT. CDR3 residues: CASSGDSFSGNTIYF. The CDR3 DNA sequence: TGTGCCAGCAGTGGGGACAGCTTCTCTGGAAACACCATATATTTT.

This clone was observed a single time. The chain joins TRBV7-8 to TRBJ1-2; D not certain. The CDR3 runs to 14 residues. The V end was cut by 1 base, the J end by 5 bases, with 11 bases between. The germline CDR1 and CDR2 sequences are SGHVS and FQNEAQ. The chain's CDR3 is CASSLVNSFYGYTF. The CDR3 coding sequence is TGTGCCAGCAGCTTAGTAAACAGTTTTTATGGCTACACCTTC.

The chain recombines TRBV30 with TRBJ2-3; perhaps TRBD2 as D (5 bases). The germline CDR1 and CDR2 sequences are GTSNPN and SVGIG (reference sequence). Trimming took off 0 bases at V and 0 bases at J, with 7 bases between the two ends. The CDR3 length is 14 residues. The CDR3 DNA reads as TGTGCCTGGAGTGTAGGCGGGAGCACAGATACGCAGTATTTT. It encodes CAWSVGGSTDTQYF.